The 21 T cell receptor beta chains reported below all come from one sample, sequenced in a study of metastatic and nonmetastatic thyroid tumors. Treatment of any kind had been given to no patient before thyroid surgery. With MiXCR, TCRdb reprocessed the PCR reads. The table records 55,000 or so clones, approximately 15% of them present only once. Sequenced material: blood. All receptors come from a female donor with papillary thyroid cancer or a benign thyroid nodule (not recorded which). Some clones in this sample may be carry-over from other donors' samples.

The table lists this clone with many counts. The rearrangement uses TRBV11-2 and TRBJ2-1, with D unresolved. This CDR3 is built from 14 residues. Germline V CDR1 and CDR2: SGHAT, FQNNGV. V was clipped by 7 bases and J by 6 bases, with 16 bases between them. In nucleotides, the CDR3 is TGTGCCAGCACCAAGGAGACCTTTCGCAATGAGCAGTTCTTC. Encoded protein: CASTKETFRNEQFF.

This clone turned up a few times. At one boundary the junction diverges from the germline segment, which might be a read error. This rearrangement joins TRBV2 to TRBJ1-3; TRBD1 matches at 8 bases. The CDR3 covers 13 residues. Germline loops: CDR1 SNHLY, CDR2 FYNNEI. CDR3 sequence: CSSSRTGGNTIYF. The CDR3 region has the DNA TGTTCCAGCAGTCGGACAGGGGGAAACACCATATATTTT.

This clone was seen more than once but under ten times. The rearrangement joins TRBV12-3 or TRBV12-4 to TRBJ2-3; 8 bases are shared with TRBD2. The CDR3 is made up of 15 amino acids. The junction had 3 bases not matched to a gene; V was cut back by 0 bases and J by 4 bases. The chain's CDR3 is CASSLAVGGADTQYF. CDR3 in DNA: TGTGCCAGCAGTTTAGCGGTCGGGGGGGCAGATACGCAGTATTTT.

This clone was counted ten times or more. V usage is TRBV18 and J usage is TRBJ2-2; D not resolved. There are 13 residues in the CDR3. Germline V gives CDR1 KGHSH, CDR2 LQKENI. V lost 3 bases, J lost 3 bases, and 5 bases lay in between. CDR3 nucleotide sequence: TGTGCCAGCTCACCTTTAGACACCGGGGAGCTGTTTTTT. This codes for CASSPLDTGELFF.

The V call is TRBV20-1, the J call TRBJ1-6; D possibly corresponds to TRBD1 (5 bases). CDR1 is DFQATT and CDR2 is SNEGSKA in the germline V gene (reference sequence). Between the trimmed V and J ends, which lost 1 base and 7 bases, there was a span of 11 bases. The length of the CDR3 is 14 residues. This CDR3 reads CSARGKGENSPLHF. In DNA, the CDR3 is TGCAGTGCTAGAGGGAAAGGGGAAAATTCACCCCTCCACTTT.

This clone was picked up one time. CDR3 protein: CASSRTDGGQEQYF. The CDR3 DNA sequence: TGTGCCAGCAGCCGGACCGACGGGGGGCAGGAGCAGTACTTC. The chain has TRBV3-1 and TRBJ2-7, with D maybe TRBD2 (7 bases). This CDR3 contains 14 residues. Trimming pared 4 bases from V and 7 bases from J, leaving 17 bases between. CDR1 LGHDT and CDR2 YNNKEL come from the germline V gene (reference sequence).

V usage is TRBV20-1 and J usage is TRBJ2-2, with TRBD2 matching 7 bases. The V segment lost 1 base and the J segment 1 base; nucleotides outside the gene matches: 9. In germline, CDR1 is DFQATT, CDR2 SNEGSKA (reference sequence). This CDR3 region has 17 residues. The CDR3 DNA reads TGCAGTGCTAGAGTAGAGGGAGGGCATGGGAACACCGGGGAGCTGTTTTTT. This codes for CSARVEGGHGNTGELFF.

This clone was seen many times. The rearrangement joins TRBV2 to TRBJ2-3; 9 positions match TRBD1. CDR1 SNHLY and CDR2 FYNNEI come from the germline V gene. This CDR3 contains 15 residues. V lost 6 bases and J lost 1; bases outside the gene matches: 5. The CDR3 DNA reads TGTGCCAGCAGGGCCAGGACAGGGGGCACAGATACGCAGTATTTT. It is translated as CASRARTGGTDTQYF.

The chain uses TRBV30 and TRBJ1-1; TRBD1 matches at 7 bases. Germline loops: CDR1 GTSNPN, CDR2 SVGIG (reference sequence). This CDR3 is built from 14 residues. V dropped 3 bases and J dropped 2; count of bases not matched to a gene: 6. The CDR3 DNA reads TGTGCCTGGAGGCGGGGACAGTTCAACACTGAAGCTTTCTTT. This gives the protein CAWRRGQFNTEAFF.

Remarks on this clone: This could be a read error, since a much larger clone is one nucleotide away. The chain recombines TRBV20-1 with TRBJ2-5; D ambiguous. This CDR3 region has 10 residues. Germline loops: CDR1 DFQATT, CDR2 SNEGSKA (reference sequence). V was trimmed by 6 bases and J by 8 bases, leaving 10 bases between them. The CDR3 nucleotides read TGCAGTGCCGGGTCTGGTACCCAGTACTTC. Translating gives CSAGSGTQYF.

This clone was seen ten or more times. This clone may be a read error of a much larger clone one base away. The chain couples TRBV12-3 or TRBV12-4 to TRBJ2-1; 7 bases line up with TRBD2. V dropped 6 bases and J dropped 6; count of bases not matched to a gene: 2. The CDR3 has 12 amino acids. CDR3 bases: TGTGCCAGCAGACTAGCGTCCAATGAGCAGTTCTTC. Protein product: CASRLASNEQFF.

This rearrangement joins TRBV24-1 to TRBJ2-1; possible D gene TRBD2, 6 bases. Germline V CDR1 and CDR2: KGHDR, SFDVKD. The CDR3 extends over 14 amino acids. The V end was cut by 4 bases, the J end by 7 bases, with 13 bases between. Here the CDR3 DNA reads TGTGCCACCAGTGACTCTGTGGGGGGTAATGAGCAGTTCTTC. Its protein is CATSDSVGGNEQFF.

This clone was observed many times. The chain has TRBV6-1 and TRBJ2-1; 7 bases are a match to TRBD2. In germline, CDR1 is MNHNS, CDR2 SASEGT. J was trimmed by 4 bases and V by 1 base; bases with no gene match: 4. This CDR3 is 15 amino acids long. The CDR3 spells CASSEGGGTYNEQFF. In nucleotides, the CDR3 is TGTGCCAGCAGTGAAGGCGGGGGAACTTACAATGAGCAGTTCTTC.

This clone was detected many times. The V and J genes are TRBV30 and TRBJ2-5; 7 nucleotides align to TRBD2. With V trimmed by 3 bases and J by 5 bases, 6 bases remained unmatched. Looked up from germline, CDR1 is GTSNPN and CDR2 is SVGIG (reference sequence). This CDR3 is built from 13 residues. The CDR3 sequence is CAWSAWGGETQYF. CDR3 DNA sequence: TGTGCCTGGAGCGCCTGGGGGGGGGAGACCCAGTACTTC.

This clone has a handful of counts. A read error may produce the germline difference seen at one junction end. The chain uses TRBV27 and TRBJ1-2; unclear D gene. The CDR3 is made up of 14 amino acids. Germline V gene lookup returns CDR1 MNHEY and CDR2 SMNVEV (reference sequence). The CDR3 DNA sequence: TGTGCCAGCAGTTCCGCCCGGGAAAACTATGGCTACACATTC. It specifies CASSSARENYGYTF.

CDR3 protein: CASSKLAGVSLGSTGELFF. CDR3 nucleotide sequence: TGTGCCAGCAGCAAACTAGCGGGAGTGTCTTTAGGGTCCACCGGGGAGCTGTTTTTT. This chain uses TRBV21-1 with TRBJ2-2; TRBD2 was called by the table and not checked on the DNA. TRBV21-1 is a pseudogene segment. The CDR3 covers 19 residues.

This clone was detected once. V gene TRBV4-3 combines with J gene TRBJ2-1; 11 bases line up with TRBD2. The CDR3 has 15 amino acids. V shed 0 bases, J shed 9 bases, and the junction held 4 bases outside the gene matches. CDR1 is LGHNA and CDR2 is YSLEER in the germline V gene. The CDR3 DNA reads TGCGCCAGCAGCCAAGATACTAGCGGGAGACTTGAGCAGTTCTTC. It is translated as CASSQDTSGRLEQFF.

This clone was seen at least ten times. The chain recombines TRBV27 with TRBJ1-2; no reliable D call. CDR1 is MNHEY and CDR2 is SMNVEV in the germline V gene (reference sequence). This CDR3 contains 15 residues. The V end was cut by 2 bases, the J end by 4 bases, with 14 bases between. Here the CDR3 DNA reads TGTGCCAGCAGTTTAAGCGTGGCAGGCACCTATGGCTACACCTTC. Encoded protein: CASSLSVAGTYGYTF.

The gene calls are TRBV5-1 and TRBJ2-1; 10 bases map to TRBD2. The CDR3 has 15 residues. Germline trimming cut 2 bases from V and 9 bases from J; bases unmatched to any gene: 8. The V gene's germline CDR1 is SGHRS and CDR2 YFSETQ. CDR3 sequence (DNA): TGCGCCAGCAGCTTCGGTTCTAGCGGGAGTTCTGAGCAGTTCTTC. This gives the protein CASSFGSSGSSEQFF.

Worth noting for this clone: Possible read error: a much larger clone is one base away. The chain has TRBV18 and TRBJ2-3, with unresolved D. The V gene's germline CDR1 is KGHSH and CDR2 LQKENI. The CDR3 is 13 amino acids. In nucleotides, the CDR3 is TGTGCCAACTCACCCACCGACCGAGATACGCAGTATTTT. Its translation is CANSPTDRDTQYF.

This clone has ten or more counts. J is TRBJ1-2 and V is TRBV28; TRBD1 aligns across 7 bases. The CDR3 spans 14 residues. Germline assignment: CDR1 MDHEN and CDR2 SYDVKM. The V and J ends lost 4 bases and 4 bases, in that order; junction bases with no gene match: 6. CDR3 bases: TGTGCCAGCAGTTCCCAACAGGGGACCTATGGCTACACCTTC. It specifies CASSSQQGTYGYTF.